This TCR beta chain comes out of a study of cytomegalovirus exposure and HLA in healthy donors. It was with 60 Vbeta and 13 Jbeta primers that the PCR ran. The method was immunoSEQ multiplex PCR; TCRdb's version includes in-frame clones alone and lacks a portion of them. The sample yields 170,000 or so clones, roughly 80% seen once. Looked up from germline, CDR1 is DFQATT and CDR2 is SNEGSKA (reference sequence). The V and J ends lost 6 bases and 4 bases respectively, with 10 bases between them. The CDR3 consists of 11 residues. The sequenced material came from PBMCs. The clonotype originates from a boy between 10 and 17 years old in good health and CMV-seronegative. The rearrangement joins TRBV20-1 to TRBJ2-7; unclear D gene. The CDR3 loop reads CSALVTYEQYF. Here the CDR3 DNA reads TGCAGTGCCCTAGTAACATACGAGCAGTACTTC.